This is a list of T cell receptor beta chains from one sample in a study of T cells in Graves' hyperthyroidism and ophthalmopathy. One entry per CDR3 protein results from TCRdb running MiXCR on the multiplex PCR reads. The sample records around 540,000 distinct CDR3 sequences, around 16% being singletons. Sequencing was carried out using blood. These receptors were collected from a woman aged 25 to 45 with Graves' ophthalmopathy. The CDR3 runs from the conserved cysteine through the conserved F or W. Each record gives: J gene, V gene, clone size, D gene, CDR3 protein, CDR3 DNA. The D gene is left open where the match is weak. Clone sizes are given selectively: once, few, many, or a class where the clone is expanded.

TRBJ1-1 | TRBV2 | many | - | CASNGLWWTEAFF | TGTGCCAGCAACGGTCTTTGGTGGACTGAAGCTTTCTTT
TRBJ1-4 | TRBV28 | - | - | CASSLWEGMGTTNEKLFF | TGTGCCAGCAGTTTATGGGAGGGCATGGGAACAACTAATGAAAAACTGTTTTTT
TRBJ2-1 | TRBV6-1 | few | - | CASSLRDGYNEQFF | TGTGCCAGCAGCCTTCGGGACGGATACAATGAGCAGTTCTTC
TRBJ2-2 | TRBV6-5 | few | TRBD1 | CASSYRAPPWTGGTGELFF | TGTGCCAGCAGTTACCGAGCCCCCCCCTGGACAGGGGGCACCGGGGAGCTGTTTTTT
TRBJ2-2 | TRBV20-1 | - | - | CSARSLVGNRNTGELFF | TGCAGTGCTAGAAGTTTGGTTGGAAATCGTAACACCGGGGAGCTGTTTTTT
TRBJ2-7 | TRBV3-1 | - | - | CASSQGIAASSYEQYF | TGTGCCAGCAGCCAAGGTATAGCGGCCAGCTCCTACGAGCAGTACTTC
TRBJ2-1 | TRBV5-6 | many | TRBD1 | CASSLPGTGGSGNEQFF | TGTGCCAGCAGCTTGCCAGGGACAGGGGGCTCGGGTAATGAGCAGTTCTTC
TRBJ2-7 | TRBV6-1 | few | - | CASTEGALSYEQYF | TGTGCCAGCACAGAGGGAGCGCTTTCCTACGAGCAGTACTTC
TRBJ2-1 | TRBV7-9 | few | - | CASTWGTDNGQFF | TGTGCCAGCACTTGGGGGACTGACAATGGGCAGTTCTTC
TRBJ2-3 | TRBV6-4 | - | TRBD1 | CASSEGQGFPDTQYF | TGTGCCAGCAGTGAGGGACAGGGGTTCCCAGATACGCAGTATTTT
TRBJ2-7 | TRBV15 | - | - | CATSRDLAVSDEQYF | TGTGCCACCAGCAGAGATTTGGCGGTTAGTGACGAGCAGTACTTC
TRBJ2-1 | TRBV20-1 | many | TRBD1 | CSARVPRGTGNEQFF | TGCAGTGCTAGAGTCCCTAGAGGGACAGGCAATGAGCAGTTCTTC
TRBJ1-2 | TRBV30 | many | - | CAWSVARAGVYGYTF | TGTGCCTGGAGTGTAGCCAGGGCAGGTGTTTATGGCTACACCTTC
TRBJ2-2 | TRBV28 | many | TRBD2 | CASSALGTSGSRGGELFF | TGTGCCAGCAGTGCCCTCGGGACTAGCGGTTCTCGGGGCGGGGAGCTGTTTTTT
TRBJ2-6 | TRBV6-2/TRBV6-3 | - | TRBD1 | CASSDGQGTSGANVLTF | TGTGCCAGCAGTGACGGACAGGGTACATCTGGGGCCAACGTCCTGACTTTC
TRBJ2-7 | TRBV30 | - | TRBD2 | CAWSVGSGTYEQYF | TGTGCCTGGAGTGTAGGGAGCGGGACTTACGAGCAGTACTTC
TRBJ1-3 | TRBV7-8 | few | - | CASSLRFSGNTIYF | TGTGCCAGCAGCTTAAGGTTCTCTGGAAACACCATATATTTT
TRBJ2-3 | TRBV5-1 | - | TRBD2 | CASRLSGIPTDTQYF | TGCGCCAGCAGACTTAGCGGGATCCCCACAGATACGCAGTATTTT
TRBJ2-3 | TRBV19 | few | TRBD2 | CASSSRTSGTERNTQYF | TGTGCCAGTAGTTCCCGGACTAGCGGGACGGAACGAAATACGCAGTATTTT
TRBJ1-5 | TRBV28 | many | TRBD1 | CAVRQGAGNQPQHF | TGTGCCGTCCGACAGGGGGCGGGAAATCAGCCCCAGCATTTT
TRBJ2-7 | TRBV20-1 | many | TRBD2 | CSARDSAGGPRGYEQYF | TGCAGTGCTAGAGATTCGGCGGGAGGGCCTCGGGGCTACGAGCAGTACTTC
TRBJ1-2 | TRBV6-5 | few | - | CASSYSRGEAYGYTF | TGTGCCAGCAGTTACTCGAGAGGGGAGGCATATGGCTACACCTTC
TRBJ2-5 | TRBV20-1 | few | TRBD2 | CSAQREAGAGETQYF | TGCAGTGCCCAACGGGAAGCGGGAGCGGGGGAGACCCAGTACTTC
TRBJ1-6 | TRBV10-3 | - | TRBD1 | CAISESGGRSPLHF | TGTGCCATCAGTGAGTCAGGGGGCAGGTCACCCCTCCACTTT
TRBJ2-3 | TRBV7-6 | many | TRBD2 | CASSLLSGSGMNTQYF | TGTGCCAGCAGCTTACTTAGCGGGAGCGGGATGAATACGCAGTATTTT
TRBJ2-7 | TRBV29-1 | - | - | CSVGNRFSLYEQYF | TGCAGCGTTGGAAACAGGTTTTCCCTCTACGAGCAGTACTTC
TRBJ1-5 | TRBV19 | - | - | CASSISEGGADQPQHF | TGTGCCAGTAGTATATCTGAGGGCGGGGCAGATCAGCCCCAGCATTTT
TRBJ2-1 | TRBV5-1 | - | TRBD1 | CASSSTGVTYNEQFF | TGCGCCAGCAGCTCCACAGGGGTCACCTACAATGAGCAGTTCTTC
TRBJ1-2 | TRBV25-1 | few | - | CASTEDGNYGYTF | TGTGCCAGCACAGAGGACGGCAACTATGGCTACACCTTC
TRBJ2-6 | TRBV11-2 | - | TRBD2 | CASSLGLSWFAGGPETGANVLTF | TGTGCCAGCAGCTTAGGATTATCGTGGTTCGCGGGAGGGCCGGAAACTGGGGCCAACGTCCTGACTTTC
TRBJ1-1 | TRBV20-1 | - | - | CSASGDRLNTEAFF | TGCAGTGCTAGCGGTGATAGGTTGAACACTGAAGCTTTCTTT
TRBJ2-7 | TRBV7-2 | many | TRBD2 | CASSLRLAGAYEQYF | TGTGCCAGCAGCTTACGACTAGCGGGGGCCTACGAGCAGTACTTC
TRBJ2-1 | TRBV5-5 | - | - | CASSLDDSSSYNEQFF | TGTGCCAGCAGCTTGGATGACTCGAGCTCCTACAATGAGCAGTTCTTC
TRBJ2-7 | TRBV7-2 | - | TRBD1 | CASSLATGSPYEQYF | TGTGCCAGCAGCTTAGCGACAGGGAGTCCTTACGAGCAGTACTTC
TRBJ2-3 | TRBV20-1 | many | TRBD2 | CSARPGGRKGPKREFIADTQYF | TGCAGTGCTAGGCCGGGCGGGCGGAAGGGACCTAAGCGGGAGTTTATCGCAGATACGCAGTATTTT
TRBJ1-1 | TRBV3-1 | many | TRBD1 | CASSQPGTGMRKAFF | TGTGCCAGCAGCCAGCCCGGGACAGGCATGCGGAAAGCTTTCTTT
TRBJ2-1 | TRBV7-2 | many | - | CASSLVRLVVYNEQFF | TGTGCCAGCAGCTTAGTCCGACTTGTGGTATACAATGAGCAGTTCTTC
TRBJ2-1 | TRBV5-1 | many | TRBD2 | CASSLRLAAYNEQFF | TGCGCCAGCAGCTTGCGGCTAGCGGCTTACAATGAGCAGTTCTTC
TRBJ1-1 | TRBV3-1 | many | - | CASSQATGNTEAFF | TGTGCCAGCAGCCAGGCCACAGGGAACACTGAAGCTTTCTTT